This entry is about one T cell receptor beta chain. As for treatment: approximately 18 received Ad26.COV2.S at low or high dose, single or two shots; about 5 received placebo; per-sample allocation not given. Specimens were obtained on day 63 following the first vaccine or placebo injection. The sample originates from a study of Ad26.COV2.S vaccination and SARS-CoV-2 variants. Only in-frame clones appear in the TCRdb table, and some are missing; sequencing was by immunoSEQ multiplex PCR. The data contain about 400,000 clones, approximately 89% of them singletons. The V gene's germline CDR1 is MNHEY and CDR2 SMNVEV (reference sequence). CDR3 length: 16 residues. V dropped 2 bases and J dropped 1 base, with 15 bases sitting between them.

This chain joins TRBV27 and TRBJ2-7, with D perhaps being TRBD1 or TRBD2 (5 bases each). The TCR was taken from a person between 18 and 59 years old who received the Ad26.COV2.S COVID-19 vaccine or a placebo. The sample was peripheral blood, taken in a trial of Ad26.COV2.S vaccine versus placebo. CDR3 coding DNA: TGTGCCAGCAGTTTAACCGGGACGCTACCTTCCTACGAGCAGTACTTC. This codes for CASSLTGTLPSYEQYF.